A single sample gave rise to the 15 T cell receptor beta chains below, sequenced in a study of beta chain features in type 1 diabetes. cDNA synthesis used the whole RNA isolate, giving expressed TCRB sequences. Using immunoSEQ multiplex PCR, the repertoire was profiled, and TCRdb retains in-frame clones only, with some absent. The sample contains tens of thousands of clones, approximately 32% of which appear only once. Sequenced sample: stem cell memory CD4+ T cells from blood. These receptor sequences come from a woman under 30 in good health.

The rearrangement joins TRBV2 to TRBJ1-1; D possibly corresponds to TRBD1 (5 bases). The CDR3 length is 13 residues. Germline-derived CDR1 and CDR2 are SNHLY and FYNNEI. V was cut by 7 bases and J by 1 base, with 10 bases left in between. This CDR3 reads CASNWGENTEAFF. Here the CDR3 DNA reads TGTGCCAGCAATTGGGGGGAGAACACTGAAGCTTTCTTT.

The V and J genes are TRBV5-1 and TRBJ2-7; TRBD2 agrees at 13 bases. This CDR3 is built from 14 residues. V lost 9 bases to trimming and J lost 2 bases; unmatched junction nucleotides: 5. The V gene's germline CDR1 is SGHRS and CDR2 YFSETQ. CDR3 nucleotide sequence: TGCGCCACCTCGGGGACTAGCGGGGCCTACGAGCAGTACTTC. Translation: CATSGTSGAYEQYF.

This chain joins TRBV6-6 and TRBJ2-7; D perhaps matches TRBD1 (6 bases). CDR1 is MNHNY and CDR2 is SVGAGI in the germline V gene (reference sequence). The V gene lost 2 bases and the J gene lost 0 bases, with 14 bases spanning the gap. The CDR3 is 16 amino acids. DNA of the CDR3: TGTGCCAGCAGTTACCCTCGGACAGCAGACTCCTACGAGCAGTACTTC. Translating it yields CASSYPRTADSYEQYF.

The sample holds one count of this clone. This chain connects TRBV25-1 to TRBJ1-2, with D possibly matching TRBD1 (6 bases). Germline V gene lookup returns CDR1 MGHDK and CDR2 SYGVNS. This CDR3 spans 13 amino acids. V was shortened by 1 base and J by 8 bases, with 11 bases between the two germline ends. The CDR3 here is CASSEWAGEGYTF. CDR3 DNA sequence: TGTGCCAGCAGTGAATGGGCAGGGGAAGGCTACACCTTC.

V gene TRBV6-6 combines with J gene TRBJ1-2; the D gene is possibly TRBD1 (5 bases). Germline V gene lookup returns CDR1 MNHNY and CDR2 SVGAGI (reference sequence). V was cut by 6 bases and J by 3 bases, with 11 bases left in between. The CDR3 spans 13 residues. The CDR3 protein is CASSLSGDYGYTF. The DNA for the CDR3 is TGTGCCAGCAGCTTATCGGGGGACTATGGCTACACCTTC.

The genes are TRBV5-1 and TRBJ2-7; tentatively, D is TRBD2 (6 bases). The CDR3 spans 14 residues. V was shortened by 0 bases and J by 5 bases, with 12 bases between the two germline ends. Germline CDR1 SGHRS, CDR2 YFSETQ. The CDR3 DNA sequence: TGCGCCAGCAGCTTGGGCCTAGCGACCGACGAGCAGTACTTC. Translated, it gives CASSLGLATDEQYF. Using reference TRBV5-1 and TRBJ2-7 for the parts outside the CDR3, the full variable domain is KAGVTQTPRYLIKTRGQQVTLSCSPISGHRSVSWYQQTPGQGLQFLFEYFSETQRNKGNFPGRFSGRQFSNSRSEMNVSTLELGDSALYLCASSLGLATDEQYFGPGTRLTVT.

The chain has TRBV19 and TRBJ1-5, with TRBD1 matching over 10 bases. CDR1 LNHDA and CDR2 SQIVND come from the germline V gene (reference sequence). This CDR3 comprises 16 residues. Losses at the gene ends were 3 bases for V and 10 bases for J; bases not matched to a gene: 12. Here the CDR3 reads CASSIKGQGPRLPQHF. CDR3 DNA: TGTGCCAGTAGTATCAAGGGACAGGGGCCCCGGCTACCCCAGCATTTT.

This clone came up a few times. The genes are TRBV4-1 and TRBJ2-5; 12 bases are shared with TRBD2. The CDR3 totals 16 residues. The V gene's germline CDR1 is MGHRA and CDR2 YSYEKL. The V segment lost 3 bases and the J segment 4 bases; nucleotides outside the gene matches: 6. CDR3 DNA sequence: TGCGCCAGCAGCCACCACCAGGGACTAGCGGGAGAGACCCAGTACTTC. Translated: CASSHHQGLAGETQYF.

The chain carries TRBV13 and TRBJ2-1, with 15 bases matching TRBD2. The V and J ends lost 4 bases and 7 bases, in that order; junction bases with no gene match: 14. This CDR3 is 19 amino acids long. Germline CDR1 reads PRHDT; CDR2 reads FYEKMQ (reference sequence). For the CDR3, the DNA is TGTGCCAGCAGCTCCTTTTTCGGACTAGCGGGAGGGCCCTCAAATGAGCAGTTCTTC. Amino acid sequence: CASSSFFGLAGGPSNEQFF.

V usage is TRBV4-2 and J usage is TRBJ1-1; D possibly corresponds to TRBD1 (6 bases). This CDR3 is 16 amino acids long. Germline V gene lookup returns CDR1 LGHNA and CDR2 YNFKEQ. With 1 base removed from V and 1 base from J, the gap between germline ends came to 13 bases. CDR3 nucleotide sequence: TGTGCCAGCAGCCAAGGGGGGCCCACCGGGAACACTGAAGCTTTCTTT. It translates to CASSQGGPTGNTEAFF.

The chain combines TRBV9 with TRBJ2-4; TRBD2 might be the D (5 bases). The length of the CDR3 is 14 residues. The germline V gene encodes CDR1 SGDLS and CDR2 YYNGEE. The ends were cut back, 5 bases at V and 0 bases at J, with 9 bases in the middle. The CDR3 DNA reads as TGTGCCAGCAGTCTTACTAGAGCCAAAAACATTCAGTACTTC. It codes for CASSLTRAKNIQYF. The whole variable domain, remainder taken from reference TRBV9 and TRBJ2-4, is DSGVTQTPKHLITATGQRVTLRCSPRSGDLSVYWYQQSLDQGLQFLIQYYNGEERAKGNILERFSAQQFPDLHSELNLSSLELGDSALYFCASSLTRAKNIQYFGAGTRLSVL.

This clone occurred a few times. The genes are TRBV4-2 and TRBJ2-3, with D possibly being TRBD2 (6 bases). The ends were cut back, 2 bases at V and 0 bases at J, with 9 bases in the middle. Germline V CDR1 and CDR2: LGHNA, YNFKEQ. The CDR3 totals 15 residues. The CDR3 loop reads CASSQKEGSTDTQYF. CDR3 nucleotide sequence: TGTGCCAGCAGCCAAAAGGAGGGAAGCACAGATACGCAGTATTTT.

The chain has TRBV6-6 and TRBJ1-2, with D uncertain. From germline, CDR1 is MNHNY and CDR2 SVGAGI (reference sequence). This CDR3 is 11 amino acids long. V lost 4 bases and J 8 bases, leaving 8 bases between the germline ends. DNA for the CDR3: TGTGCCAGCAGTTCGGGAGGCGGCTACACCTTC. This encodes CASSSGGGYTF.

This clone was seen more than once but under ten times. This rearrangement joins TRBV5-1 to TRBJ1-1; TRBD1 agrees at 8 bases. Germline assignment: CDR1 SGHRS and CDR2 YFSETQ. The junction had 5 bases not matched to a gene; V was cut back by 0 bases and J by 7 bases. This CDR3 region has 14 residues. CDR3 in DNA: TGCGCCAGCAGCTTGGGACAGGGGAGCGGTGAAGCTTTCTTT. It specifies CASSLGQGSGEAFF.

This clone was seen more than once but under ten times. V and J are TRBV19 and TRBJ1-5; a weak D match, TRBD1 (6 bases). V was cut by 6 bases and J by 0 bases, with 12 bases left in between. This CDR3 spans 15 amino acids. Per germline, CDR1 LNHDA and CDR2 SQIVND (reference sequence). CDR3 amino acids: CASSPQGNSNQPQHF. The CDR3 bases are TGTGCCAGTAGCCCACAGGGAAATAGCAATCAGCCCCAGCATTTT.